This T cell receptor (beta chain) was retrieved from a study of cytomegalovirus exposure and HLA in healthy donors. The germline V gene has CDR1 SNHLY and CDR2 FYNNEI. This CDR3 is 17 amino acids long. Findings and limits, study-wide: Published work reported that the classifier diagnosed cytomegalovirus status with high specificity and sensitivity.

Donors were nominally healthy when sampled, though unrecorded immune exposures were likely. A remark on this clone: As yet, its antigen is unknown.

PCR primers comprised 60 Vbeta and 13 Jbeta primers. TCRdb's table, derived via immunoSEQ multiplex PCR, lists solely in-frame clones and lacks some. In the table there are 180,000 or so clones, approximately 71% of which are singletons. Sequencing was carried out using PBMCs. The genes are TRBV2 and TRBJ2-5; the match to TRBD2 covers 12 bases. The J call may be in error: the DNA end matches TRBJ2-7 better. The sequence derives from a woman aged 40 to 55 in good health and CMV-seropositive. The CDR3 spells CASREGLAGKTSYEQYF. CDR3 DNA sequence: TGTGCCAGCAGAGAGGGACTAGCGGGCAAAACCTCCTACGAGCAGTACTTC.